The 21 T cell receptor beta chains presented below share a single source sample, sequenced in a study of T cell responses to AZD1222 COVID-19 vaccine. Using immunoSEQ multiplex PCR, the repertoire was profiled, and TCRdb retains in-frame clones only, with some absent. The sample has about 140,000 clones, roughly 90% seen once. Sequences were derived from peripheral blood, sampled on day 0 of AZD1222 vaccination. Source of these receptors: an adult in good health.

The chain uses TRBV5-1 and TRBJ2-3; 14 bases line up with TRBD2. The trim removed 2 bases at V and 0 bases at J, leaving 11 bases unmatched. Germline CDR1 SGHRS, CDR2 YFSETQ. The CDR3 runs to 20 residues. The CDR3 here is CASSFPGLAGDVSSTDTQYF. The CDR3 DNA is TGCGCCAGCAGCTTCCCGGGACTAGCGGGAGATGTCTCGAGCACAGATACGCAGTATTTT.

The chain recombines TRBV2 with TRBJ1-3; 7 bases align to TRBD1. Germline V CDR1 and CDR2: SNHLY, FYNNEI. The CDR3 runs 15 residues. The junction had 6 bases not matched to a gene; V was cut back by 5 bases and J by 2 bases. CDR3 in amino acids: CASSFTGTAGNTIYF. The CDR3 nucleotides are TGTGCCAGCAGTTTTACCGGGACAGCTGGAAACACCATATATTTT.

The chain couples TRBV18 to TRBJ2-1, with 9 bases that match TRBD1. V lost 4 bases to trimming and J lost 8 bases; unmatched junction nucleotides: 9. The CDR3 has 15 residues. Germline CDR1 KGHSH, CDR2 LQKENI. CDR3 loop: CASSRDRDYYDEQFF. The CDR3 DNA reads TGTGCCAGCTCACGGGACAGGGACTATTACGATGAGCAGTTCTTC. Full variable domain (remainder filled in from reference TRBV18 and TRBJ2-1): NAGVMQNPRHLVRRRGQEARLRCSPMKGHSHVYWYRQLPEEGLKFMVYLQKENIIDESGMPKERFSAEFPKEGPSILRIQQVVRGDSAAYFCASSRDRDYYDEQFFGPGTRLTVL.

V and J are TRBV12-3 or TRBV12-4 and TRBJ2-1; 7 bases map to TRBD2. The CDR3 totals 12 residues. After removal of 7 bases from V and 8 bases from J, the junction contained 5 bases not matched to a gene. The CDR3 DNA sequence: TGTGCCAGCACCTCCCGGGGGGATGAGCAGTTCTTC. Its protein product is CASTSRGDEQFF.

Here the CDR3 reads CASSQYGDSYNEQFF. DNA for the CDR3: TGCGCCAGCAGCCAGTATGGGGACAGCTACAATGAGCAGTTCTTC. This chain uses TRBV5-1 with TRBJ2-1, with 7 bases that match TRBD1. The V segment lost 4 bases and the J segment 3 bases; nucleotides outside the gene matches: 7. This CDR3 comprises 15 residues. Germline CDR1 reads SGHRS; CDR2 reads YFSETQ. Filled out from reference TRBV5-1 and TRBJ2-1, the complete variable domain reads KAGVTQTPRYLIKTRGQQVTLSCSPISGHRSVSWYQQTPGQGLQFLFEYFSETQRNKGNFPGRFSGRQFSNSRSEMNVSTLELGDSALYLCASSQYGDSYNEQFFGPGTRLTVL.

CDR3 region: CSVDTGTYGYTF. CDR3 coding DNA: TGCAGCGTTGATACAGGGACCTATGGCTACACCTTC. This chain links TRBV29-1 with TRBJ1-2; weak D call: TRBD1 (6 bases). V was clipped by 3 bases and J by 4 bases, with 9 bases between them. There are 12 residues in the CDR3. Per germline, CDR1 SQVTM and CDR2 ANQGSEA.

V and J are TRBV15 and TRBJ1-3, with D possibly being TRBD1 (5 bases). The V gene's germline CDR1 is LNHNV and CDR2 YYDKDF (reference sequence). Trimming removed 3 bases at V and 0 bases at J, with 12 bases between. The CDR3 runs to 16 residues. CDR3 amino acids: CATSRETDYSGNTIYF. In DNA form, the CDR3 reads TGTGCCACCAGCAGGGAGACAGATTACTCTGGAAACACCATATATTTT.

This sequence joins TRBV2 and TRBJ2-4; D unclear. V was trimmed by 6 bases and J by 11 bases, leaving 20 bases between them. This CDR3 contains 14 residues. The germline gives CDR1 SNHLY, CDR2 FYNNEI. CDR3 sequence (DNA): TGTGCCAGCAGCCTCGTTCGGGCAGGTGGTCTTCAGTACTTC. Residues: CASSLVRAGGLQYF.

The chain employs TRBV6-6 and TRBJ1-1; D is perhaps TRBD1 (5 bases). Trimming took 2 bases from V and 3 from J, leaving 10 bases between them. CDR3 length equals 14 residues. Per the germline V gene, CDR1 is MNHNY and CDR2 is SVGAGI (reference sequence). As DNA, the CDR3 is TGTGCCAGCAGTTACGTAGGGGCGCACACTGAAGCTTTCTTT. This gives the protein CASSYVGAHTEAFF.

The DNA for the CDR3 is TGCAGTGCTAGTCCGGGTGGGACAATCCTCCGCCATGAGCAGTTCTTC. This gives the protein CSASPGGTILRHEQFF. This chain connects TRBV20-1 to TRBJ2-1, with D perhaps matching TRBD1 (6 bases). CDR1 is DFQATT and CDR2 is SNEGSKA in the germline V gene (reference sequence). Trimming removed 3 bases from V and 8 bases from J, with 23 bases in between. This CDR3 is built from 16 residues.

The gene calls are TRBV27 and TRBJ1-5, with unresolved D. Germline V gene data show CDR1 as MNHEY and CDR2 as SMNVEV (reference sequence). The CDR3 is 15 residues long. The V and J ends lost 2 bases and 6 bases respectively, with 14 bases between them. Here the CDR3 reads CASSLIGLNGQPQHF. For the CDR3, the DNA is TGTGCCAGCAGTTTAATCGGGCTTAACGGTCAGCCCCAGCATTTT.

The CDR3 here is CASSHENDRKRGYNEKLFF. The CDR3 region has the DNA TGTGCCAGCAGCCATGAAAACGACAGGAAAAGAGGGTATAATGAAAAACTGTTTTTT. The rearrangement joins TRBV14 to TRBJ1-4; TRBD1 might be the D (6 bases). Germline-derived CDR1 and CDR2 are SGHDN and FVKESK. The CDR3 extends over 19 amino acids. The V gene lost 3 bases and the J gene lost 4 bases, with 24 bases spanning the gap. The full variable domain, with the rest looked up from reference TRBV14 and TRBJ1-4, is EAGVTQFPSHSVIEKGQTVTLRCDPISGHDNLYWYRRVMGKEIKFLLHFVKESKQDESGMPNNRFLAERTGGTYSTLKVQPAELEDSGVYFCASSHENDRKRGYNEKLFFGSGTQLSVL.

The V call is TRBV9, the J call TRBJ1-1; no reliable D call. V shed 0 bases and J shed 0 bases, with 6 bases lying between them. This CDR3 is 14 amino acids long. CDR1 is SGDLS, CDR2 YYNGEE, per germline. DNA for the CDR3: TGTGCCAGCAGCGTAGAGGGCTTGAACACTGAAGCTTTCTTT. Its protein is CASSVEGLNTEAFF.

CDR3 in amino acids: CSASVPAESTDTQYF. In nucleotides, the CDR3 is TGCAGTGCTAGTGTCCCAGCGGAGTCCACAGATACGCAGTATTTT. The rearrangement uses TRBV20-1 and TRBJ2-3, with D possibly TRBD2 on 5 matching bases. The CDR3 contains 15 residues. V was cut by 3 bases and J by 2 bases, with 15 bases left in between. Per the germline V gene, CDR1 is DFQATT and CDR2 is SNEGSKA (reference sequence).

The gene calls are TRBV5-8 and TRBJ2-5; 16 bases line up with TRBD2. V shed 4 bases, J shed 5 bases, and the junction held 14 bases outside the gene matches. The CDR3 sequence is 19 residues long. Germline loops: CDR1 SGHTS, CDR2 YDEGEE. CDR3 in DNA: TGTGCCAGCAGCCCTAAACCCGGGACTAGCGGGAGGGCCTATGAGACCCAGTACTTC. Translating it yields CASSPKPGTSGRAYETQYF.

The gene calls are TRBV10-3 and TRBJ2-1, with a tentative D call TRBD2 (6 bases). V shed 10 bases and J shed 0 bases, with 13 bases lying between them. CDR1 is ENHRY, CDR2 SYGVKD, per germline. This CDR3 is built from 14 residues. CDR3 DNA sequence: TGTGCCACGAGGGACTCGAGCTCCTACAATGAGCAGTTCTTC. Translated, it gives CATRDSSSYNEQFF.

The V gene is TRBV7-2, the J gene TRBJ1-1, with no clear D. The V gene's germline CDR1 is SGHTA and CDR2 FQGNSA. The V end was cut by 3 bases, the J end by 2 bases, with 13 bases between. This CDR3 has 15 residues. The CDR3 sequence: CASSFPGIENTEAFF. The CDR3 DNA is TGTGCCAGCAGCTTTCCCGGGATTGAAAACACTGAAGCTTTCTTT.

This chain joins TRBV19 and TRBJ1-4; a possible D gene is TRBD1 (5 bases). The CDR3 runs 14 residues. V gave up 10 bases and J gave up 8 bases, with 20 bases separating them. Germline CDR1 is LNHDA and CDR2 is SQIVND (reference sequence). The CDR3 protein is CATGHGVMEEKLFF. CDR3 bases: TGTGCCACCGGACACGGGGTGATGGAGGAAAAACTGTTTTTT.

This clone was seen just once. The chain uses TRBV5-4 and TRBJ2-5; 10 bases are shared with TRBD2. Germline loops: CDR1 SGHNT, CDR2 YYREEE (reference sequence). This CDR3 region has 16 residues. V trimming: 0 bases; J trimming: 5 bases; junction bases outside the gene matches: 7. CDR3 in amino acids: CASSLGLAGDRETQYF. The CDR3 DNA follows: TGTGCCAGCAGCTTGGGACTAGCGGGCGATCGGGAGACCCAGTACTTC. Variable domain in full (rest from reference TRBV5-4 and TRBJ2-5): ETGVTQSPTHLIKTRGQQVTLRCSSQSGHNTVSWYQQALGQGPQFIFQYYREEENGRGNFPPRFSGLQFPNYSSELNVNALELDDSALYLCASSLGLAGDRETQYFGPGTRLLVL.

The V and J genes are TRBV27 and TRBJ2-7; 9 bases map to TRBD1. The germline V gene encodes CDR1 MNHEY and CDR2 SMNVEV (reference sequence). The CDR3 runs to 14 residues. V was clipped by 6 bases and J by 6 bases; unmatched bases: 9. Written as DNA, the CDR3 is TGTGCCAGCAGGCGACAGGGGGGTCTGAGCGAGCAGTACTTC. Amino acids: CASRRQGGLSEQYF.

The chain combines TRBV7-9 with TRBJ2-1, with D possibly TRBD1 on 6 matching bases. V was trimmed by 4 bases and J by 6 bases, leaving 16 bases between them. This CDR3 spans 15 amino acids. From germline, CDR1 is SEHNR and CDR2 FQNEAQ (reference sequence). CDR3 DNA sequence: TGTGCCAGCAGCTCAGAAAGGGCCAGGGGCAATGAGCAGTTCTTC. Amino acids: CASSSERARGNEQFF.